This T cell receptor beta chain was obtained from a study of early T cells in non-severe SARS-CoV-2 infection. Study overall: Bulk RNA isolated from unsorted whole blood underwent sequencing; chains were not paired.

CDR1 is GTSNPN and CDR2 is SVGIG in the germline V gene (reference sequence). Trimming shortened V by 1 base and J by 0 bases, and 16 bases separated the two germline ends. CDR3 size: 17 residues. MiXCR, applied by TCRdb to the 5' RACE reads, yields one record per CDR3 protein. The table includes under 85,000 distinct CDR3 sequences, about an eighth detected once. Ten or more counts support this clonotype. The specimen comprised whole blood, sampled at baseline. The sequence derives from an adult who was a healthcare worker with PCR-confirmed SARS-CoV-2 infection or an uninfected control (not recorded which). The chain combines TRBV30 with TRBJ1-5; a possible D gene is TRBD1 (6 bases). The CDR3 protein is CAWSAGPTGISNQPQHF. The CDR3 nucleotides are TGTGCCTGGAGTGCAGGCCCAACAGGGATTAGCAATCAGCCCCAGCATTTT.